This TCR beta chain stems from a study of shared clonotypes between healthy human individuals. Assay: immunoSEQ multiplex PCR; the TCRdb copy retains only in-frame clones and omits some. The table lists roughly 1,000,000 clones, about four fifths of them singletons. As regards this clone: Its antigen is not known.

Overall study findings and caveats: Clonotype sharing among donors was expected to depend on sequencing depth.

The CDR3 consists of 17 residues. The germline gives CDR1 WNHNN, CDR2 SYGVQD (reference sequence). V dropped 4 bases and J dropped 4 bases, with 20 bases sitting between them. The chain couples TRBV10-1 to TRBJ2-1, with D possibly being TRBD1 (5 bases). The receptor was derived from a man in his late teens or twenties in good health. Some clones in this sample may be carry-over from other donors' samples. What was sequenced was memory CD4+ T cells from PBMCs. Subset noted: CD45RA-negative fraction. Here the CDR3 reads CASSGHFSQGSYNEQFF. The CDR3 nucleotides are TGCGCCAGCAGTGGGCACTTTTCGCAGGGATCTTACAATGAGCAGTTCTTC.